Shown below are 19 T cell receptor beta chains from a single sample sequenced in a study of blood T cell dynamics during melanoma immunotherapy (dated by TCRdb to the early 2020s). The label giving this sample's time point can be read as: pre-treatment baseline. Library preparation used the immunoSEQ multiplex PCR assay. Held by TCRdb, this immuneACCESS table contains in-frame sequences only and omits some clones. Under half of the omission traces to an unresolved V gene where checked; the cause of the rest is unknown. The sample data list 10,000 or so clones, and 88% of these were observed just once. The ten biggest clones cover roughly a tenth of the sample. The sequencing used blood, collected from a patient treated with checkpoint blockade. Source of these receptors: a human donor with melanoma.

The chain employs TRBV19 and TRBJ1-5, with a possible D match to TRBD1 (6 bases). The CDR3 has 16 amino acids. Germline CDR1 reads LNHDA; CDR2 reads SQIVND (reference sequence). Trimming shortened V by 4 bases and J by 6 bases, and 19 bases separated the two germline ends. The DNA for the CDR3 is TGTGCCAGTAGTAGGGGGGGGCGGGCGGTCAGTCAGCCCCAGCATTTT. Encoded protein: CASSRGGRAVSQPQHF.

In its sample, this clone was seen once. The gene calls are TRBV7-4 and TRBJ2-7, with TRBD2 matching 15 bases. The V gene end was trimmed by 9 bases and the J gene end by 0 bases; junction bases not matched to a gene: 9. Looked up from germline, CDR1 is SGHVT and CDR2 is SQSDAQ. The CDR3 sequence is 17 residues long. This chain's CDR3 is CARIDGTSGGNSYEQYF. The CDR3 nucleotides read TGTGCCAGAATCGATGGGACTAGCGGGGGGAACTCCTACGAGCAGTACTTC.

This sequence joins TRBV27 and TRBJ2-1; tentative D call: TRBD1 (6 bases). The germline V gene encodes CDR1 MNHEY and CDR2 SMNVEV (reference sequence). This CDR3 is 15 amino acids long. Deletions cut 3 bases from V and 5 bases from J, with 14 bases between. Written as DNA, the CDR3 is TGTGCCAGCAGTTTGCAAGCGAGGGGGAACAATGAGCAGTTCTTC. Its protein is CASSLQARGNNEQFF.

The chain has TRBV6-1 and TRBJ1-4; TRBD1 matches at 7 bases. V gave up 5 bases and J gave up 3 bases; unmatched junction bases: 6. CDR1 MNHNS and CDR2 SASEGT come from the germline V gene. The CDR3 runs 15 residues. The CDR3, as DNA: TGTGCCAGCAGTCGGGACAGTAAGTCTAATGAAAAACTGTTTTTT. Encoded protein: CASSRDSKSNEKLFF.

A single count supports this clone. The V gene is TRBV19, the J gene TRBJ1-2, with 10 bases matching TRBD1. The CDR3 has 14 amino acids. The junction had 6 bases not matched to a gene; V was cut back by 6 bases and J by 5 bases. Germline assignment: CDR1 LNHDA and CDR2 SQIVND (reference sequence). The CDR3 coding sequence is TGTGCCAGTAGCCGACAGGGGGCGAATTATGGCTACACCTTC. It specifies CASSRQGANYGYTF.

V gene TRBV5-6 combines with J gene TRBJ2-1; 11 bases are a match to TRBD1. This CDR3 has 14 residues. CDR1 is SGHDT, CDR2 YYEEEE, per germline. Trimming took 4 bases from V and 9 from J; bases not matched to a gene: 6. Here the CDR3 reads CASSGGQGASEQFF. CDR3 DNA: TGTGCCAGCAGCGGTGGACAGGGGGCATCTGAGCAGTTCTTC.

V is TRBV7-8 and J is TRBJ2-7; 8 nucleotides line up with TRBD1. CDR3 length: 14 amino acids. Germline V gene sequence: CDR1 SGHVS, CDR2 FQNEAQ. The V and J ends lost 3 bases and 3 bases, in that order; junction bases with no gene match: 4. The CDR3 DNA reads TGTGCCAGCAGCTTGACAGGGGCTGTCTACGAGCAGTACGTC. The encoded protein is CASSLTGAVYEQYV.

The chain couples TRBV9 to TRBJ2-4, with 11 bases fitting TRBD2. The germline V gene has CDR1 SGDLS and CDR2 YYNGEE. V gave up 4 bases and J gave up 1 base; unmatched junction bases: 10. The CDR3 runs to 18 residues. The CDR3 sequence is CASSPLGTSGGAKNIQYF. DNA of the CDR3: TGTGCCAGCAGCCCGCTCGGGACTAGCGGTGGGGCCAAAAACATTCAGTACTTC.

This chain connects TRBV19 to TRBJ1-2; a weak D match, TRBD1 (5 bases). Germline V lookup: CDR1 LNHDA, CDR2 SQIVND (reference sequence). Deletions cut 3 bases from V and 4 bases from J, with 12 bases between. The CDR3 has 14 residues. The CDR3 loop reads CASSIATGSYGYTF. For the CDR3, the DNA is TGTGCCAGTAGTATCGCAACAGGTAGCTATGGCTACACCTTC.

This clone was seen a single time. The gene calls are TRBV4-1 and TRBJ1-2; D uncertain. The CDR3 runs to 15 residues. V was cut by 1 base and J by 1 base, with 10 bases left in between. The germline CDR1 and CDR2 sequences are MGHRA and YSYEKL. CDR3 protein: CASSQGYADNYGYTF. The CDR3 nucleotides read TGCGCCAGCAGCCAAGGGTACGCAGATAACTATGGCTACACCTTC.

This rearrangement joins TRBV15 to TRBJ1-5; D gene ambiguous. The length of the CDR3 is 13 residues. Germline V gene sequence: CDR1 LNHNV, CDR2 YYDKDF (reference sequence). Trimming removed 3 bases at V and 7 bases at J, with 10 bases between. The CDR3 DNA is TGTGCCACCAGCAGTCGGGCGGGGCAGCCCCAGCATTTT. Residues: CATSSRAGQPQHF.

The chain uses TRBV5-1 and TRBJ2-7, with 7 bases aligning to TRBD2. This CDR3 is built from 15 residues. CDR1 is SGHRS, CDR2 YFSETQ, per germline. Trimming at V came to 1 base and at J to 2 bases, leaving 6 bases not matched to a gene. CDR3 bases: TGCGCCAGCAGCTTGACGGCAGGGAGGGCCTACGAGCAGTACTTC. This encodes CASSLTAGRAYEQYF.

The J gene is TRBJ1-2, the V gene TRBV2; 7 bases fit TRBD1. The CDR3 sequence is 14 residues long. With V trimmed by 1 base and J by 4 bases, 3 bases remained unmatched. Per the germline V gene, CDR1 is SNHLY and CDR2 is FYNNEI. The CDR3 DNA sequence: TGTGCCAGCAGTGAAGAGACAGGGCCCTATGGCTACACCTTC. It is translated as CASSEETGPYGYTF.

This chain connects TRBV28 to TRBJ1-2; D possibly corresponds to TRBD1 (5 bases). V was pared by 2 bases and J by 3 bases, with 10 bases between. The CDR3 sequence is 14 residues long. Germline lookup yields CDR1 MDHEN and CDR2 SYDVKM. In DNA form, the CDR3 reads TGTGCCAGCAGTTTAGGGGGACCAGACTATGGCTACACCTTC. Protein sequence: CASSLGGPDYGYTF.

The chain uses TRBV15 and TRBJ1-1; no firm D call. CDR1 is LNHNV, CDR2 YYDKDF, per germline (reference sequence). V was cut by 2 bases and J by 3 bases, with 10 bases left in between. This CDR3 has 14 amino acids. The CDR3 DNA sequence: TGTGCCACCAGCAGAAGCGACCCATACACTGAAGCTTTCTTT. It encodes CATSRSDPYTEAFF.

CDR3 in DNA: TGTGCCAGCTGGGACAGCAACTCTGGAAACACCATATATTTT. Residues: CASWDSNSGNTIYF. V usage is TRBV6-5 and J usage is TRBJ1-3; 7 nucleotides align to TRBD1. CDR3 size: 14 residues. Germline-derived CDR1 and CDR2 are MNHEY and SVGAGI. The V and J ends lost 8 bases and 0 bases, in that order; junction bases with no gene match: 4.

The V and J genes are TRBV7-9 and TRBJ1-4, with 8 bases identical to TRBD1. CDR3 length equals 15 residues. Germline loops: CDR1 SEHNR, CDR2 FQNEAQ (reference sequence). After removal of 4 bases from V and 3 bases from J, the junction contained 4 bases not matched to a gene. CDR3 coding DNA: TGTGCCAGCAGCTCGACAGGGGCACCTAATGAAAAACTGTTTTTT. The encoded protein is CASSSTGAPNEKLFF.

In its sample, this clone was seen a few times. The chain combines TRBV29-1 with TRBJ2-1, with D unresolved. Germline CDR1 and CDR2: SQVTM and ANQGSEA. The V gene lost 3 bases and the J gene lost 1 base, with 10 bases spanning the gap. The length of the CDR3 is 14 residues. As DNA, the CDR3 is TGCAGCGTTGAGGACGGGCTTTCCTACAATGAGCAGTTCTTC. It translates to CSVEDGLSYNEQFF.

In its sample, this clone is medium-sized (0.01 to 0.1%). Compared with germline, one end of the junction differs, possibly owing to a read error. V gene TRBV4-1 combines with J gene TRBJ2-1; 11 bases map to TRBD2. Germline V gene data show CDR1 as MGHRA and CDR2 as YSYEKL. This CDR3 has 15 residues. CDR3 sequence reads: CASSQVIQTSGDHLF. CDR3 bases: TGCGCCAGCAGCCAAGTAATCCAGACTAGCGGGGACCATCTCTTC.